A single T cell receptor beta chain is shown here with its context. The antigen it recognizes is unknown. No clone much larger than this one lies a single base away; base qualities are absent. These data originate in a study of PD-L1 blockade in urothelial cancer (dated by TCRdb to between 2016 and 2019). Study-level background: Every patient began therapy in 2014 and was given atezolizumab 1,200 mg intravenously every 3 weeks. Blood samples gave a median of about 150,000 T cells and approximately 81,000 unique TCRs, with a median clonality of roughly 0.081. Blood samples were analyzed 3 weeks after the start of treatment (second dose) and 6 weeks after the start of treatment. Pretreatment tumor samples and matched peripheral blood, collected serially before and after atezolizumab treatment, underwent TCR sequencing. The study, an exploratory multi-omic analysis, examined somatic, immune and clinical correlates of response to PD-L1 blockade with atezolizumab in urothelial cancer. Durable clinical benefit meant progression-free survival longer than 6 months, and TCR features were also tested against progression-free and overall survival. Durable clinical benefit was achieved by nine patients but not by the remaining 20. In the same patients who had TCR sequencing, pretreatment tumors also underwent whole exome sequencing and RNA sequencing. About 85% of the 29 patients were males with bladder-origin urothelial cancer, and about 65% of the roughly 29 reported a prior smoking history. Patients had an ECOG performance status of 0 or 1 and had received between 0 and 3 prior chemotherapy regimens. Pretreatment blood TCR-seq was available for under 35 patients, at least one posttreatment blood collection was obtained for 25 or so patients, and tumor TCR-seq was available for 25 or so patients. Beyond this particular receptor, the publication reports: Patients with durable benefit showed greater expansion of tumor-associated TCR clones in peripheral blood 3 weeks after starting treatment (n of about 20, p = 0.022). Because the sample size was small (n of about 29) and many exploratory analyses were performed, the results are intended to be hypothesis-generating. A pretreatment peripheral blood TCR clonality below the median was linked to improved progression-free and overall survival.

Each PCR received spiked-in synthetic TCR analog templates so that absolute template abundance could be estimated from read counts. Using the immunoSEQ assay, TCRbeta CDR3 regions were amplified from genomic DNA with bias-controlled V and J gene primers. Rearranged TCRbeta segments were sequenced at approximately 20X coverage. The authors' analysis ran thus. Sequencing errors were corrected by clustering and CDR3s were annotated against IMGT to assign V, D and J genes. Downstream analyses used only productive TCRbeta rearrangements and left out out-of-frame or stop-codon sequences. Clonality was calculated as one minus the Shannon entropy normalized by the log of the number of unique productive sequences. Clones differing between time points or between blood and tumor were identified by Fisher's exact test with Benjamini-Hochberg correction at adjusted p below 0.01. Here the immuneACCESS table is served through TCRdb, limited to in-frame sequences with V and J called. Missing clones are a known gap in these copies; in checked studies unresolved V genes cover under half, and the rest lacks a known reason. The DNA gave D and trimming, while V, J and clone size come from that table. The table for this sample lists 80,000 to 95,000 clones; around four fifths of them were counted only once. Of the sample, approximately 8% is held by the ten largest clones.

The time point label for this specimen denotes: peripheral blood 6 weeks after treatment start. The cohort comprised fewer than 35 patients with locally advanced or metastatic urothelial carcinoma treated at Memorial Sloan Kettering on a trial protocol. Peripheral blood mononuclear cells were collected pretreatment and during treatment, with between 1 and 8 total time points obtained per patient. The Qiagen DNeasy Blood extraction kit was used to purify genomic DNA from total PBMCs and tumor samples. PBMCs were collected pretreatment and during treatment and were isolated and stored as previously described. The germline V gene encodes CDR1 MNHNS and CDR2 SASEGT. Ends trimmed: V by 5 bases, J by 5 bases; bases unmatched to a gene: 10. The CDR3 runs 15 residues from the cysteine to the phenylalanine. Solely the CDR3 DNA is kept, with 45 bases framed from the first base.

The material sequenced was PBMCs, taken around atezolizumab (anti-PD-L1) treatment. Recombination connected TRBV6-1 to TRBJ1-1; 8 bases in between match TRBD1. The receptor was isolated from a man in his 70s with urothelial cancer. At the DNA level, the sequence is TGTGCCAGCAGTCCCCGGGCAGGGGGCAGAACTGAAGCTTTCTTT. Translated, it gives CASSPRAGGRTEAFF.